The 11 T cell receptor beta chains below were found in one sample sequenced in a study of T cells in Graves' hyperthyroidism and ophthalmopathy. Amplification of TCR beta CDR3 regions was performed using RNA transcripts as template. Carried out on the TCR CDR3, a first-round RT-PCR used the HTBI primer set. From the multiplex PCR reads, TCRdb called clonotypes with MiXCR, one entry per CDR3 protein. The data contain 530,000 or so distinct CDR3 sequences, about a sixth of them seen just once; the ten biggest clones take up around 17%. The sequenced sample consisted of blood. The receptors were gathered from a woman aged 18-35 years with Graves' ophthalmopathy.

This clonotype was recorded many times. The rearrangement uses TRBV7-3 and TRBJ2-3; the D is unclear. This CDR3 region has 16 residues. Trimming cost V 5 bases and J 5 bases, with 20 bases left between them. Germline V gene sequence: CDR1 SGHTA, CDR2 FQGTGA. DNA of the CDR3: TGTGCCAGCAGCCCCCTCCGGGCCACCCGGCTAGATACGCAGTATTTT. Its translation is CASSPLRATRLDTQYF.

The chain links TRBV7-9 to TRBJ1-6, with 7 positions matching TRBD1. There are 16 residues in the CDR3. The V gene end was trimmed by 4 bases and the J gene end by 2 bases; junction bases not matched to a gene: 5. Germline V gives CDR1 SEHNR, CDR2 FQNEAQ (reference sequence). The CDR3 DNA is TGTGCCAGCAGCTCGGCCGGGACAGCCTATAATTCACCCCTCCACTTT. Amino acid sequence: CASSSAGTAYNSPLHF.

The V gene is TRBV4-3, the J gene TRBJ2-3; 8 nucleotides match TRBD1. With 5 bases clipped from V and 5 bases from J, the junction kept 9 bases outside the gene matches. From germline, CDR1 is LGHNA and CDR2 YSLEER. The CDR3 runs to 15 residues. The CDR3 loop reads CASSLTDRDLDTQYF. Written as DNA, the CDR3 is TGCGCCAGCAGCTTAACGGACAGGGACTTAGATACGCAGTATTTT.

Notes on this clonotype: A read error may be the cause here, since a much bigger clone is one base away. The chain uses TRBV9 and TRBJ2-7; tentatively, D is TRBD2 (6 bases). The CDR3 has 15 amino acids. V lost 3 bases and J 3 bases, leaving 16 bases between the germline ends. Germline values: CDR1 SGDLS, CDR2 YYNGEE. The CDR3 here is CASSAASSDFYEQYF. CDR3 coding DNA: TGTGCCAGCAGCGCCGCCTCTAGCGATTTCTACGAGCAGTACTTC. Combining the CDR3 with reference TRBV9 and TRBJ2-7 gives the whole variable domain DSGVTQTPKHLITATGQRVTLRCSPRSGDLSVYWYQQSLDQGLQFLIQYYNGEERAKGNILERFSAQQFPDLHSELNLSSLELGDSALYFCASSAASSDFYEQYFGPGTRLTVT.

The chain employs TRBV27 and TRBJ1-6, with a tentative D call TRBD1 (5 bases). The CDR3 extends over 17 amino acids. Per the germline V gene, CDR1 is MNHEY and CDR2 is SMNVEV (reference sequence). Trimming removed 6 bases from V and 3 bases from J, with 18 bases in between. DNA of the CDR3: TGTGCCAGCAGCCAAGAGGTCGACAGAATCTATAATTCACCCCTCCACTTT. Translated: CASSQEVDRIYNSPLHF.

This clonotype came up many times. The genes are TRBV20-1 and TRBJ1-5; no reliable D call. Germline-derived CDR1 and CDR2 are DFQATT and SNEGSKA (reference sequence). This CDR3 contains 12 residues. The germline V and J ends were trimmed by 0 bases and 4 bases, with 4 bases remaining between them. The CDR3 loop is CSARDRNQPQHF. The CDR3 region has the DNA TGCAGTGCTAGAGATCGGAATCAGCCCCAGCATTTT.

The chain joins TRBV7-9 to TRBJ2-3; 7 bases align to TRBD2. Germline V gives CDR1 SEHNR, CDR2 FQNEAQ (reference sequence). The CDR3 spans 15 residues. V shed 5 bases and J 1 base; nucleotides not matched to a gene: 6. DNA for the CDR3: TGTGCCAGCAGCCAAGTGGGAGGGGGCACAGATACGCAGTATTTT. Translated, it gives CASSQVGGGTDTQYF.

The V and J genes are TRBV19 and TRBJ1-5; 7 bases match TRBD1. This CDR3 is 16 amino acids long. CDR1 LNHDA and CDR2 SQIVND come from the germline V gene (reference sequence). V trimming: 7 bases; J trimming: 7 bases; junction bases outside the gene matches: 16. Written as DNA, the CDR3 is TGTGCCAGTAACGAATGGGAGACAGGGCTCAGGCAGCCCCAGCATTTT. Its translation: CASNEWETGLRQPQHF.

This clonotype has more than one count but fewer than ten. The chain joins TRBV28 to TRBJ1-1; D is ambiguous. The V gene's germline CDR1 is MDHEN and CDR2 SYDVKM. The germline V and J ends were trimmed by 5 bases and 6 bases, with 16 bases remaining between them. The CDR3 sequence is 14 residues long. CDR3 nucleotides: TGTGCCAGCAGTGACCGGGCCTTATACCCTGAAGCTTTCTTT. Protein: CASSDRALYPEAFF.

This clonotype was recorded many times. The chain links TRBV30 to TRBJ1-2; no reliable D call. The CDR3 spans 13 residues. Looked up from germline, CDR1 is GTSNPN and CDR2 is SVGIG (reference sequence). Trimming removed 5 bases from V and 5 bases from J, with 15 bases in between. This CDR3 is CAWGQRKSYGYTF. The DNA for the CDR3 is TGTGCCTGGGGGCAGCGAAAGAGTTATGGCTACACCTTC.

This clonotype was observed many times. The chain joins TRBV6-1 to TRBJ2-1; 7 bases fit TRBD2. Germline V gene lookup returns CDR1 MNHNS and CDR2 SASEGT. The CDR3 consists of 15 residues. V was clipped by 6 bases and J by 9 bases; unmatched bases: 14. This CDR3 is CASSPGVGGRGEQFF. CDR3 sequence (DNA): TGTGCCAGCAGCCCAGGCGTCGGCGGGAGAGGTGAGCAGTTCTTC.